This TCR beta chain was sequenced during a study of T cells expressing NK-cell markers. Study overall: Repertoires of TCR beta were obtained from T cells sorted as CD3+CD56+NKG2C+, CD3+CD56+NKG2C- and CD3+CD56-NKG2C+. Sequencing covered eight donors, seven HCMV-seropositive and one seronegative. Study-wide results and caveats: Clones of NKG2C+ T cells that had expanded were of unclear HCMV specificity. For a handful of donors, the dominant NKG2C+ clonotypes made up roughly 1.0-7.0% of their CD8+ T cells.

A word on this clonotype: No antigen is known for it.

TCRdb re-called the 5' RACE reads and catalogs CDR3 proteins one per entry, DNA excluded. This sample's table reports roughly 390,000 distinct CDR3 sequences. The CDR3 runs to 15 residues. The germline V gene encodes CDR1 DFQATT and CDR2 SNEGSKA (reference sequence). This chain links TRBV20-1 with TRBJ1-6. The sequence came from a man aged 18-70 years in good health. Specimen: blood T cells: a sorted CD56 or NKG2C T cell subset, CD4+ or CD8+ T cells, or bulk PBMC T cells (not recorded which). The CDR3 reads CSARAGGRTNSPLHF.